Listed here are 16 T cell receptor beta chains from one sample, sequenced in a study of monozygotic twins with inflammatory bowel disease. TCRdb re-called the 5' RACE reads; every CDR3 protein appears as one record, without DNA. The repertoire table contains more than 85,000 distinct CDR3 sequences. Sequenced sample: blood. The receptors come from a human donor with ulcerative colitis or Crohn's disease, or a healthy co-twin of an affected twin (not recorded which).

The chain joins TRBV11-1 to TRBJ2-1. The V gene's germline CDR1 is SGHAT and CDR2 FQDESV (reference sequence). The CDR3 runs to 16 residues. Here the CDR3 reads CASSSRRTGLYNEQFF.

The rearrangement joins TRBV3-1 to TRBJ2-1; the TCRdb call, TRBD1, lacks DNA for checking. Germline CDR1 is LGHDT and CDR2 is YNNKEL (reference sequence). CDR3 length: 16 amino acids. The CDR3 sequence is CASSSGGSGSYNEQFF.

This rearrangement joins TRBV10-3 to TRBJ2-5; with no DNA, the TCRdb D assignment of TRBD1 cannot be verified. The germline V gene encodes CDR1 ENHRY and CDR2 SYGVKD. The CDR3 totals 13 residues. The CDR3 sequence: CAISESGGETQYF.

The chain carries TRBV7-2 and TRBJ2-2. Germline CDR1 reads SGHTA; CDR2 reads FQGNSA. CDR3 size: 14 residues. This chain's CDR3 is CASSLEWNTGELFF.

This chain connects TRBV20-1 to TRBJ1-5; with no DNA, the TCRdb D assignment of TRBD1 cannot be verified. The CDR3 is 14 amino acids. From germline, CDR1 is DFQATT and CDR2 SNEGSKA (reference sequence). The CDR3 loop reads CSVRGFNSNQPQHF.

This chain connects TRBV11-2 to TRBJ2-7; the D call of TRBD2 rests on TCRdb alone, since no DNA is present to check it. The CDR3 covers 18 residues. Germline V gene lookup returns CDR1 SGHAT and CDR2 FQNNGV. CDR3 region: CASSLFRGLAGRNYEQYF. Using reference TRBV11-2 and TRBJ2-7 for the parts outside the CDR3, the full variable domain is EAGVAQSPRYKIIEKRQSVAFWCNPISGHATLYWYQQILGQGPKLLIQFQNNGVVDDSQLPKDRFSAERLKGVDSTLKIQPAKLEDSAVYLCASSLFRGLAGRNYEQYFGPGTRLTVT.

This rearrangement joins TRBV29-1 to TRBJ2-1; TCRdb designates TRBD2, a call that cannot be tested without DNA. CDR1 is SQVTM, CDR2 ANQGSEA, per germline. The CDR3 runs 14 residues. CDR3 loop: CSVARESDYNEQFF.

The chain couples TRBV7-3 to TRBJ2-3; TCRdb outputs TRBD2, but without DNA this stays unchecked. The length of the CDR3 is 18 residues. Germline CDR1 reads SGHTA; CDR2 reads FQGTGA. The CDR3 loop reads CASSFTGSPDDITDTQYF.

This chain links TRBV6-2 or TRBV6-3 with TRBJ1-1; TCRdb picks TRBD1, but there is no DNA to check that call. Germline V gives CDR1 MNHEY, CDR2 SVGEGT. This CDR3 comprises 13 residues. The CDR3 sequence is CASDFRGNTEAFF.

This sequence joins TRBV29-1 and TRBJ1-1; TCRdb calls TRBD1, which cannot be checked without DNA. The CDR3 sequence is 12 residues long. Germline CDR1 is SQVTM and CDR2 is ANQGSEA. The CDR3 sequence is CSGGGVRTEAFF.

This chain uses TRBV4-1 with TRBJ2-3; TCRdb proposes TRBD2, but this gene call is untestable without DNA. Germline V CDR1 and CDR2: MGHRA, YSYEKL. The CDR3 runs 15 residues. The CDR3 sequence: CASSQRELATDTQYF.

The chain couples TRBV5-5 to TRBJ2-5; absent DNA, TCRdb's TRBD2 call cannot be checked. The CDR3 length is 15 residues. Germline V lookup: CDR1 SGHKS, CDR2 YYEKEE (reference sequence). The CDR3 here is CASSLSGTREETQYF.

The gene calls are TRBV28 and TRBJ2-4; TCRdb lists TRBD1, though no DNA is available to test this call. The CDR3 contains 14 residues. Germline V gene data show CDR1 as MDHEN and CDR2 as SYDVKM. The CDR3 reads CASSSGTSRNIQYF. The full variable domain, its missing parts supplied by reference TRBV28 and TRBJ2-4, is DVKVTQSSRYLVKRTGEKVFLECVQDMDHENMFWYRQDPGLGLRLIYFSYDVKMKEKGDIPEGYSVSREKKERFSLILESASTNQTSMYLCASSSGTSRNIQYFGAGTRLSVL.

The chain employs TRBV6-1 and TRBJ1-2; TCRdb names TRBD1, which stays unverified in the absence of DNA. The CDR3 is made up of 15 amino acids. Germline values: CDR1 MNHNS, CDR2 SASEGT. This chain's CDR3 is CASSPGQGGDYGYTF.

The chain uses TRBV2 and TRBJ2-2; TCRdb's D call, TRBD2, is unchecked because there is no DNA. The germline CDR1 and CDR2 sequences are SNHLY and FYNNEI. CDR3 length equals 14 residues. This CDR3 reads CASSPPFRTGELFF.

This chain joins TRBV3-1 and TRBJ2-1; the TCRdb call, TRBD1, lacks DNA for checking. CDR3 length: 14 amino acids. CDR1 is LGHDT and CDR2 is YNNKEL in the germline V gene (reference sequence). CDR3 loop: CASRSMGGRDEQFF.